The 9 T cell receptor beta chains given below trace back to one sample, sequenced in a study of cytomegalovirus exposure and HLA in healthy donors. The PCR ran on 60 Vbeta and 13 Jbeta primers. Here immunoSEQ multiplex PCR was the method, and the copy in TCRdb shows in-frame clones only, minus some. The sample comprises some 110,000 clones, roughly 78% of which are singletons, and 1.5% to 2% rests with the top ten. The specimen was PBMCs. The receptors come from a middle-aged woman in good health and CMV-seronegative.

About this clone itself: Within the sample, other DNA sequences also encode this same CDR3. The CDR3 coding sequence is TGTGCCAGCAGCTCCACCACAGACAGGGGGCATAGGTACGAGCAGTACTTC. Protein: CASSSTTDRGHRYEQYF. This chain connects TRBV28 to TRBJ2-7; 10 positions match TRBD1. CDR3 length: 17 amino acids. Unmatched junction bases numbered 15, after V lost 6 bases and J lost 4 bases. CDR1 is MDHEN, CDR2 SYDVKM, per germline.

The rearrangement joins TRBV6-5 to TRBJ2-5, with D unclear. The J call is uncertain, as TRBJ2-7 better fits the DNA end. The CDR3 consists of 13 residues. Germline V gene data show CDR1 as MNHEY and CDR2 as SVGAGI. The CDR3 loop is CASSYVRSYEQYF. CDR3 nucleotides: TGTGCCAGCAGTTATGTCCGCTCCTACGAGCAGTACTTC.

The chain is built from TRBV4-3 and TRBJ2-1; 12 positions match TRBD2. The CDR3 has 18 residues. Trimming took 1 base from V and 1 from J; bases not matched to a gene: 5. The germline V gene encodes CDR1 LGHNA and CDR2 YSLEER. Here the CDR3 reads CASSQGLAGGGSYNEQFF. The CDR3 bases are TGCGCCAGCAGCCAAGGGCTAGCGGGAGGGGGATCCTACAATGAGCAGTTCTTC.

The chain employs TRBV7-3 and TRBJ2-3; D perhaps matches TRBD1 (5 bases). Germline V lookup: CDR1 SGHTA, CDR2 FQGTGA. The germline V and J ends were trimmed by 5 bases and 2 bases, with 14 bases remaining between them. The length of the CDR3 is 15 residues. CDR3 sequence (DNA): TGTGCCAGCAGCCAAGGAAGTGGGGCCACAGATACGCAGTATTTT. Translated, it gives CASSQGSGATDTQYF.

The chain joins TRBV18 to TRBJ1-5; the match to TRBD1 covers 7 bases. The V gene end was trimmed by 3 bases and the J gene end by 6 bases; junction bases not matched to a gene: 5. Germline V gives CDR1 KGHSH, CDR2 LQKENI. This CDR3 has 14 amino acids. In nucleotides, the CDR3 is TGTGCCAGCTCACCCGACAGGGAGTCTCAGCCCCAGCATTTT. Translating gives CASSPDRESQPQHF. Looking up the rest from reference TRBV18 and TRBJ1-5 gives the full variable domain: NAGVMQNPRHLVRRRGQEARLRCSPMKGHSHVYWYRQLPEEGLKFMVYLQKENIIDESGMPKERFSAEFPKEGPSILRIQQVVRGDSAAYFCASSPDRESQPQHFGDGTRLSIL.

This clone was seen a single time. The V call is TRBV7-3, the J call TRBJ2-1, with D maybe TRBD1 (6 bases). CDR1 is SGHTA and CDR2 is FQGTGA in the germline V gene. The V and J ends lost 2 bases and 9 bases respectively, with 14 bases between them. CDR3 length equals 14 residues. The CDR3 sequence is CASSLYEGEGEQFF. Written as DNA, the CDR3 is TGTGCCAGCAGCTTATATGAGGGGGAAGGTGAGCAGTTCTTC.

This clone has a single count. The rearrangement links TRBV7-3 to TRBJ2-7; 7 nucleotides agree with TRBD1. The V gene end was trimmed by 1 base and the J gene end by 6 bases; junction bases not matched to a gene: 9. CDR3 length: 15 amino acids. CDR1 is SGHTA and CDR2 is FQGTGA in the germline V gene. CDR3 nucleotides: TGTGCCAGCAGCTTAAACGGACAGGCGAGACGCGAGCAGTACTTC. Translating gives CASSLNGQARREQYF. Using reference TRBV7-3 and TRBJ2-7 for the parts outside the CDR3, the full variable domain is GAGVSQTPSNKVTEKGKYVELRCDPISGHTALYWYRQSLGQGPEFLIYFQGTGAADDSGLPNDRFFAVRPEGSVSTLKIQRTERGDSAVYLCASSLNGQARREQYFGPGTRLTVT.

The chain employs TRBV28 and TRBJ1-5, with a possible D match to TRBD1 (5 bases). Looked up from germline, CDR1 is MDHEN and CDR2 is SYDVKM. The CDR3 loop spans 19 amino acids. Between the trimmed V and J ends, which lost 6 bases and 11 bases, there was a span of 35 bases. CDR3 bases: TGTGCCAGCAGCCCCCAGGGAGGATTAGACAGTCCCAGTTGGAGGTCCCAGCATTTT. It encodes CASSPQGGLDSPSWRSQHF.

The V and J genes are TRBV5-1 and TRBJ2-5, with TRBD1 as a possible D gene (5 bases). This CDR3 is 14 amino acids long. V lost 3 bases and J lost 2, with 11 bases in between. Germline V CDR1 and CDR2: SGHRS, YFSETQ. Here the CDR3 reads CASSSGAAQETQYF. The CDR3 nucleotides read TGCGCCAGCAGCTCTGGGGCGGCGCAAGAGACCCAGTACTTC.